This entry lists 9 T cell receptor beta chains sequenced from one sample in a study of a mutant IDH1 vaccine in newly diagnosed glioma. Clones were sequenced by immunoSEQ multiplex PCR, and TCRdb holds only the in-frame ones, with some missing. Altogether some 30,000 clones are present, approximately 78% being singletons, with the ten largest covering about 11%. Specified time point: week 35, safety follow-up. A 20-mer mutant IDH1 peptide at 300 ug was injected subcutaneously with topical imiquimod. These TCRs are of unknown antigen specificity. The material sequenced was PBMCs, taken from a glioma patient whose treatment included an IDH1 peptide vaccine. Receptors were obtained from a woman in her 40s with glioma.

The chain uses TRBV19 and TRBJ1-3; 7 bases align to TRBD1. The CDR3 runs 13 residues. Germline V gene data show CDR1 as LNHDA and CDR2 as SQIVND (reference sequence). V shed 7 bases and J 8 bases; nucleotides not matched to a gene: 8. The CDR3: CASTLGGGYTIYF. For the CDR3, the DNA is TGTGCCAGTACCCTGGGAGGGGGCTACACCATATATTTT.

The chain is built from TRBV10-3 and TRBJ2-1; the match to TRBD1 covers 7 bases. This CDR3 contains 16 residues. Unmatched junction bases numbered 9, after V lost 3 bases and J lost 4 bases. Looked up from germline, CDR1 is ENHRY and CDR2 is SYGVKD. The CDR3 is CAISDTTGEKYNEQFF. CDR3 DNA: TGTGCCATCAGTGATACAACAGGGGAAAAGTACAATGAGCAGTTCTTC.

This clone was seen only a few times. The CDR3: CASGLVLAGAYEQYF. CDR3 nucleotides: TGTGCTAGTGGTTTGGTGCTAGCGGGGGCCTACGAGCAGTACTTC. The chain uses TRBV12-5 and TRBJ2-7; 10 bases agree with TRBD2. V shed 0 bases and J 2 bases; nucleotides not matched to a gene: 1. Germline assignment: CDR1 LGHNT and CDR2 FRNRAP. The CDR3 spans 15 residues.

The chain couples TRBV5-6 to TRBJ1-2, with 8 bases lining up with TRBD1. CDR1 SGHDT and CDR2 YYEEEE come from the germline V gene. The trim removed 5 bases at V and 2 bases at J, leaving 14 bases unmatched. The CDR3 contains 17 residues. CDR3 DNA: TGTGCCAGCAGTTCCGGGACAGGTACAGGTCGGAACTATGGCTACACCTTC. Translated: CASSSGTGTGRNYGYTF.

This chain connects TRBV5-4 to TRBJ2-5, with TRBD2 matching over 8 bases. After removal of 4 bases from V and 10 bases from J, the junction contained 6 bases not matched to a gene. Germline values: CDR1 SGHNT, CDR2 YYREEE (reference sequence). CDR3 length: 12 amino acids. Here the CDR3 reads CASSREGPHQYF. The CDR3 DNA sequence: TGTGCCAGCAGCCGGGAGGGGCCCCACCAGTACTTC.

This sequence joins TRBV6-5 and TRBJ2-1, with 9 bases lining up with TRBD1. Germline CDR1 MNHEY, CDR2 SVGAGI. J was trimmed by 3 bases and V by 6 bases; bases with no gene match: 6. There are 15 residues in the CDR3. CDR3 protein: CASSPTGGIYNEQFF. CDR3 DNA: TGTGCCAGCAGCCCAACAGGGGGCATCTACAATGAGCAGTTCTTC.

The V call is TRBV14, the J call TRBJ2-1; 12 positions match TRBD2. This CDR3 region has 14 residues. With V trimmed by 4 bases and J by 10 bases, 5 bases remained unmatched. CDR1 is SGHDN, CDR2 FVKESK, per germline. CDR3 in amino acids: CASSPWTSGVEQFF. In nucleotides, the CDR3 is TGTGCCAGCAGCCCCTGGACTAGCGGGGTGGAGCAGTTCTTC.

This clone was seen just once. The genes are TRBV18 and TRBJ1-2; D is uncertain. This CDR3 contains 14 residues. Germline lookup yields CDR1 KGHSH and CDR2 LQKENI. Trimming cost V 0 bases and J 4 bases, with 9 bases left between them. The CDR3 is CASSPPRVAYGYTF. CDR3 sequence (DNA): TGTGCCAGCTCACCACCGAGGGTTGCCTATGGCTACACCTTC.

The genes are TRBV27 and TRBJ1-6, with TRBD1 as a possible D gene (5 bases). This CDR3 contains 14 residues. Per germline, CDR1 MNHEY and CDR2 SMNVEV (reference sequence). V was cut by 7 bases and J by 8 bases, with 15 bases left in between. The CDR3 is CASTPRGRDSPLHF. The DNA for the CDR3 is TGTGCCAGCACCCCAAGGGGTCGGGATTCACCCCTCCACTTT.